The clone carrying this T cell receptor (beta chain) was observed a few times. Its antigen is undetermined. These data originate in a study of CD8 T cells in ankylosing spondylitis. General study points: One TCR beta motif, made up of roughly eight highly homologous variants, appeared characteristic of ankylosing spondylitis blood.

Quantitative 5'-RACE was performed with molecular barcodes, and it yielded the TCR beta libraries. TCRdb passed the 5' RACE reads through MiXCR, listing each CDR3 protein once. Altogether about 440,000 distinct CDR3 sequences are present, 17% being singletons, with the ten largest covering approximately 0.93%. The material sequenced was blood, either unsorted or a sorted T cell fraction (not recorded which). The clonotype comes from a male donor with ankylosing spondylitis.

CDR3 in amino acids: CATRGSGGRETQYF. Here the CDR3 DNA reads TGTGCCACCCGAGGGAGCGGGGGGAGGGAGACCCAGTACTTC. The V call is TRBV28, the J call TRBJ2-5, with TRBD2 identical over 9 bases. V was pared by 10 bases and J by 5 bases, with 11 bases of the junction left unmatched. The CDR3 sequence is 14 residues long. Germline-derived CDR1 and CDR2 are MDHEN and SYDVKM.